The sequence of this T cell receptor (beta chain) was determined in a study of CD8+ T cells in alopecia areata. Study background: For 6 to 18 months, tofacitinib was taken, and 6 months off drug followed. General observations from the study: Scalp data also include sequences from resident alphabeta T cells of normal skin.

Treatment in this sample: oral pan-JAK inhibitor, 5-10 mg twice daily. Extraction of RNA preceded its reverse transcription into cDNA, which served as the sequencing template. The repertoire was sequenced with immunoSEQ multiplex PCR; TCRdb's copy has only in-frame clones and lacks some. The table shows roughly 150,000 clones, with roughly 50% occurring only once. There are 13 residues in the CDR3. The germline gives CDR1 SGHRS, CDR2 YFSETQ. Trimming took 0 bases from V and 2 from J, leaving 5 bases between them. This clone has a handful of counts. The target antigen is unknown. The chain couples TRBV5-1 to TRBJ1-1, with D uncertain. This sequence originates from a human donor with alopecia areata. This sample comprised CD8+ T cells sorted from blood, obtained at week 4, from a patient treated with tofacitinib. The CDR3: CASSLVDNTEAFF. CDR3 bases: TGCGCCAGCAGCTTGGTGGATAACACTGAAGCTTTCTTT.